This section outlines one TCR beta chain sequence together with its context. The data stem from a study of blood T cell repertoires in COVID-19. Study in general: The United States, Italy and Spain were the sources of the acute and convalescent COVID-19 samples. T cells, B-cell-depleted T cells, or PBMCs supplied cDNA or gDNA.

Methods used by the authors: Nucleated cell counts were estimated from reference gene primer amplification. TCRdb's copy holds only in-frame clones and misses some; the assay was immunoSEQ multiplex PCR. Clone size and the V and J calls come from that table; the DNA yielded D and trimming. Of some 80,000 clones listed, around nine tenths are singletons. Per the germline V gene, CDR1 is KGHSH and CDR2 is LQKENI. The CDR3 contains 15 residues. V was shortened by 4 bases and J by 5 bases, with 17 bases between the two germline ends. The sequenced material came from peripheral blood. This receptor was identified in a middle-aged man with active or convalescent COVID-19. The chain links TRBV18 to TRBJ1-1, with D perhaps matching TRBD1 (6 bases). The CDR3 loop reads CASSRNRERGTEAFF. CDR3 in DNA: TGTGCCAGCTCACGCAACAGGGAGAGGGGGACTGAAGCTTTCTTT.